The 28 T cell receptor beta chains below were found in one sample sequenced in a study of shared clonotypes between healthy human individuals. Clones were read by immunoSEQ multiplex PCR, and TCRdb kept only the in-frame ones, dropping some. Among about 1.5 million clones, 95% to 99% were seen once, and the ten largest hold about 0.42%. Sequencing was carried out using naive CD4+ T cells sorted from blood. Subset indicated: CD45RA+ positively selected. These receptors were collected from a man younger than 45 in good health.

The chain uses TRBV7-2 and TRBJ2-1; maybe TRBD1 (6 bases). The CDR3 length is 14 residues. Germline values: CDR1 SGHTA, CDR2 FQGNSA. The germline V and J ends were trimmed by 5 bases and 4 bases, with 12 bases remaining between them. The chain's CDR3 is CASSQGNLYNEQFF. The CDR3 bases are TGTGCCAGCAGCCAGGGGAACCTATACAATGAGCAGTTCTTC.

The chain joins TRBV5-1 to TRBJ1-5; maybe TRBD1 (6 bases). V dropped 4 bases and J dropped 5 bases, with 13 bases sitting between them. Germline V gene lookup returns CDR1 SGHRS and CDR2 YFSETQ. This CDR3 comprises 14 residues. The CDR3 nucleotides read TGCGCCAGCAGCCCCGGGACACCGCATCAGCCCCAGCATTTT. Amino acids: CASSPGTPHQPQHF.

This clone occurred once. This chain uses TRBV27 with TRBJ2-7, with 8 nucleotides matching TRBD1. Germline values: CDR1 MNHEY, CDR2 SMNVEV (reference sequence). The CDR3 runs to 16 residues. Trimming cost V 3 bases and J 2 bases; bases outside gene matches: 9. The DNA of the CDR3 is TGTGCCAGCAGTTTCGTCGGACAGGGTCCGGCCTACGAGCAGTACTTC. Encoded protein: CASSFVGQGPAYEQYF.

The sample holds one count of this clone. The CDR3 bases are TGCAGCGTTGAACCGGGAGGGAATGAGCAGTTCTTC. Encoded protein: CSVEPGGNEQFF. The chain carries TRBV29-1 and TRBJ2-1, with 8 bases lining up with TRBD2. The CDR3 is 12 amino acids. Trimming cost V 2 bases and J 7 bases; bases outside gene matches: 1. Per the germline V gene, CDR1 is SQVTM and CDR2 is ANQGSEA.

The V and J genes are TRBV6-5 and TRBJ2-6; D is unclear. The V gene's germline CDR1 is MNHEY and CDR2 SVGAGI. V gave up 6 bases and J gave up 0 bases, with 9 bases separating them. The CDR3 covers 15 residues. The CDR3 DNA follows: TGTGCCAGCAGCCCCTTTCCCTCTGGGGCCAACGTCCTGACTTTC. It is translated as CASSPFPSGANVLTF.

This chain uses TRBV6-5 with TRBJ2-5; either TRBD1 or TRBD2 may fit D (5 bases each). Trimming removed 6 bases from V and 3 bases from J, with 14 bases in between. CDR3 length equals 14 residues. Germline CDR1 and CDR2: MNHEY and SVGAGI. CDR3: CASSLTGTKETQYF. Here the CDR3 DNA reads TGTGCCAGCAGCTTAACCGGGACCAAAGAGACCCAGTACTTC.

The rearrangement joins TRBV11-2 to TRBJ1-3; D remains unclear. The CDR3 has 13 residues. Germline V CDR1 and CDR2: SGHAT, FQNNGV. V lost 0 bases and J 4 bases, leaving 4 bases between the germline ends. CDR3 bases: TGTGCCAGCAGCTTAGACAACGGAAACACCATATATTTT. Protein product: CASSLDNGNTIYF.

This chain links TRBV10-2 with TRBJ1-3, with TRBD1 identical over 10 bases. The CDR3 sequence is 16 residues long. Germline lookup yields CDR1 WSHSY and CDR2 SAAADI. The V segment lost 5 bases and the J segment 1 base; nucleotides outside the gene matches: 5. This CDR3 reads CASSTGTGVSGNTIYF. CDR3 bases: TGCGCCAGCAGTACGGGGACAGGGGTATCTGGAAACACCATATATTTT.

V and J are TRBV10-2 and TRBJ2-7; 15 positions agree with TRBD2. Germline loops: CDR1 WSHSY, CDR2 SAAADI. The CDR3 runs 15 residues. After removal of 2 bases from V and 4 bases from J, the junction contained 0 bases not matched to a gene. Written as DNA, the CDR3 is TGCGCCAGCAGTGAGGGACTAGCGGGAGGGTACGAGCAGTACTTC. Amino acid sequence: CASSEGLAGGYEQYF.

CDR3 residues: CASSQVWNTEAFF. The CDR3 nucleotides are TGTGCCAGCAGCCAAGTCTGGAACACTGAAGCTTTCTTT. The genes are TRBV14 and TRBJ1-1; no definite D call. Per the germline V gene, CDR1 is SGHDN and CDR2 is FVKESK. Trimming cost V 1 base and J 1 base, with 4 bases left between them. The CDR3 has 13 amino acids.

The rearrangement links TRBV7-2 to TRBJ2-7, with 13 bases matching TRBD2. The CDR3 loop spans 16 amino acids. Germline CDR1 is SGHTA and CDR2 is FQGNSA. J gave up 3 bases and V 6 bases, and 8 bases lay outside the gene matches. The CDR3 DNA is TGTGCCAGCAGGAGGGTCGGACTAGCGGGAGACTACGAGCAGTACTTC. This encodes CASRRVGLAGDYEQYF.

The chain has TRBV25-1 and TRBJ2-1; 11 bases are shared with TRBD1. Looked up from germline, CDR1 is MGHDK and CDR2 is SYGVNS. There are 14 residues in the CDR3. Trimming removed 10 bases from V and 4 bases from J; junction bases left unmatched: 6. CDR3 protein: CATQDRGQYNEQFF. Written as DNA, the CDR3 is TGTGCCACCCAGGACAGGGGGCAGTACAATGAGCAGTTCTTC.

The J gene is TRBJ2-7, the V gene TRBV18; the D call may be TRBD1 or TRBD2 (5 bases each). The germline V gene has CDR1 KGHSH and CDR2 LQKENI. Trimming pared 6 bases from V and 5 bases from J, leaving 17 bases between. The CDR3 loop spans 14 amino acids. CDR3 in amino acids: CASSSQSGTDEQYF. CDR3 nucleotides: TGTGCCAGCTCTTCTCAGTCCGGGACGGACGAGCAGTACTTC.

The chain is built from TRBV27 and TRBJ2-3; TRBD2 matches at 16 bases. The CDR3 runs to 20 residues. Germline assignment: CDR1 MNHEY and CDR2 SMNVEV (reference sequence). V dropped 10 bases and J dropped 3; count of bases not matched to a gene: 19. CDR3 in amino acids: CATSRTGTSGRAVLTDTQYF. The CDR3 DNA sequence: TGTGCCACCTCGCGAACTGGGACTAGCGGGAGGGCCGTTCTTACAGATACGCAGTATTTT.

The V call is TRBV11-2, the J call TRBJ2-6; 8 bases map to TRBD2. In germline, CDR1 is SGHAT, CDR2 FQNNGV. Unmatched junction bases numbered 5, after V lost 1 base and J lost 0 bases. This CDR3 region has 18 residues. The CDR3 bases are TGTGCCAGCAGCTTAGTGTGGCGGGAGGCCTCTGGGGCCAACGTCCTGACTTTC. This encodes CASSLVWREASGANVLTF.

The chain couples TRBV29-1 to TRBJ2-3; tentative D call: TRBD1 (5 bases). Looked up from germline, CDR1 is SQVTM and CDR2 is ANQGSEA. CDR3 size: 16 residues. V lost 4 bases and J lost 5, with 22 bases in between. CDR3 DNA: TGCAGCGTTGGGGGCGGCATAGCTGGAGTGGGAGATACGCAGTATTTT. This sequence encodes CSVGGGIAGVGDTQYF.

V gene TRBV6-6 combines with J gene TRBJ1-1; D is unclear. Trimming shortened V by 4 bases and J by 4 bases, and 10 bases separated the two germline ends. Germline CDR1 reads MNHNY; CDR2 reads SVGAGI (reference sequence). This CDR3 contains 13 residues. CDR3: CASSSGPGTEAFF. As DNA, the CDR3 is TGTGCCAGCAGTTCGGGTCCGGGCACTGAAGCTTTCTTT.

Points on this clone: Sequence at one end of the junction differs from germline and may be a read error. At the DNA level, this CDR3 is encoded by other sequences in the same sample as well. The CDR3 DNA reads TGTGCCAGCAGCGGTGTAATGCCTAGGGGGGAGTTGTTTTTT. This gives the protein CASSGVMPRGELFF. The genes are TRBV9 and TRBJ2-2; D is possibly TRBD1 or TRBD2 (6 bases each). The CDR3 runs 14 residues. CDR1 and CDR2 from the germline V gene are SGDLS and YYNGEE.

This chain joins TRBV7-8 and TRBJ1-5, with 8 bases matching TRBD1. This CDR3 spans 17 amino acids. Trimming at V came to 5 bases and at J to 6 bases, leaving 15 bases not matched to a gene. Germline CDR1 is SGHVS and CDR2 is FQNEAQ. CDR3 amino acids: CASSGDRSAGVSQPQHF. CDR3 DNA sequence: TGTGCCAGCAGCGGGGACAGGTCGGCAGGGGTGAGTCAGCCCCAGCATTTT.

The chain has TRBV28 and TRBJ2-2; D gene ambiguous. The V and J ends lost 6 bases and 0 bases respectively, with 5 bases between them. The CDR3 runs to 13 residues. The germline V gene encodes CDR1 MDHEN and CDR2 SYDVKM. DNA of the CDR3: TGTGCCAGCAGGGGAACGAACACCGGGGAGCTGTTTTTT. Its translation is CASRGTNTGELFF.

The chain is built from TRBV6-6 and TRBJ2-2, with D hard to call. Germline lookup yields CDR1 MNHNY and CDR2 SVGAGI (reference sequence). The CDR3 sequence is 14 residues long. Trimming removed 4 bases at V and 6 bases at J, with 12 bases between. CDR3 nucleotides: TGTGCCAGCAGTTTCAGGAGTGAACCCGGGGAGCTGTTTTTT. Protein sequence: CASSFRSEPGELFF.

This clone was observed a single time. This sequence joins TRBV5-5 and TRBJ2-1; 7 nucleotides agree with TRBD2. The CDR3 has 13 residues. V dropped 6 bases and J dropped 5; count of bases not matched to a gene: 5. CDR1 is SGHKS and CDR2 is YYEKEE in the germline V gene (reference sequence). The CDR3 nucleotides read TGTGCCAGCACAGCGGGATTGAACAATGAGCAGTTCTTC. It yields the protein CASTAGLNNEQFF.

The gene calls are TRBV25-1 and TRBJ2-1, with 12 bases identical to TRBD2. Losses at the gene ends were 5 bases for V and 0 bases for J; bases not matched to a gene: 5. The germline gives CDR1 MGHDK, CDR2 SYGVNS. The CDR3 loop spans 17 amino acids. The CDR3 coding sequence is TGTGCCAGCAGTAGACTAGCGGGAGCGATCTCCTACAATGAGCAGTTCTTC. This gives the protein CASSRLAGAISYNEQFF.

The V gene is TRBV5-1, the J gene TRBJ2-1, with D possibly TRBD2 on 6 matching bases. Trimming removed 8 bases from V and 5 bases from J, with 8 bases in between. This CDR3 comprises 11 residues. The germline V gene has CDR1 SGHRS and CDR2 YFSETQ. The CDR3 protein is CASGTHNEQFF. The CDR3 coding sequence is TGCGCCAGTGGGACTCACAATGAGCAGTTCTTC.

The CDR3 region has the DNA TGTGCCAGCAGCTCCTTAGCGCGAACCACCGGAGGGAGGGAGCAGTACTTC. It specifies CASSSLARTTGGREQYF. The rearrangement uses TRBV5-4 and TRBJ2-7, with D possibly matching TRBD2 (6 bases). Trimming pared 3 bases from V and 7 bases from J, leaving 26 bases between. Germline V gives CDR1 SGHNT, CDR2 YYREEE (reference sequence). The CDR3 runs to 17 residues.

Notes on this clone: Other DNA sequences in the sample encode the same CDR3. This sequence joins TRBV7-2 and TRBJ2-5; D is uncertain. This CDR3 spans 12 amino acids. Germline loops: CDR1 SGHTA, CDR2 FQGNSA. Trimming pared 5 bases from V and 5 bases from J, leaving 9 bases between. CDR3 in amino acids: CASSPRRETQYF. CDR3 nucleotides: TGTGCCAGCAGCCCCCGGCGGGAGACCCAGTACTTC.

V usage is TRBV11-3 and J usage is TRBJ2-3; 9 bases line up with TRBD1. This CDR3 contains 16 residues. V was pared by 1 base and J by 2 bases, with 4 bases of the junction left unmatched. Germline assignment: CDR1 SGHNT and CDR2 YENEEA. Here the CDR3 reads CASSLGRDRVTDTQYF. The CDR3 region has the DNA TGTGCCAGCAGCTTAGGCCGGGACAGGGTCACAGATACGCAGTATTTT.

The chain is built from TRBV29-1 and TRBJ2-5; TRBD2 agrees at 7 bases. V dropped 4 bases and J dropped 0; count of bases not matched to a gene: 11. The CDR3 runs 16 residues. Germline V gene data show CDR1 as SQVTM and CDR2 as ANQGSEA. The CDR3 DNA sequence: TGCAGCGTTGCGCAACGACTAGCTGTGTACCAAGAGACCCAGTACTTC. Its translation: CSVAQRLAVYQETQYF.